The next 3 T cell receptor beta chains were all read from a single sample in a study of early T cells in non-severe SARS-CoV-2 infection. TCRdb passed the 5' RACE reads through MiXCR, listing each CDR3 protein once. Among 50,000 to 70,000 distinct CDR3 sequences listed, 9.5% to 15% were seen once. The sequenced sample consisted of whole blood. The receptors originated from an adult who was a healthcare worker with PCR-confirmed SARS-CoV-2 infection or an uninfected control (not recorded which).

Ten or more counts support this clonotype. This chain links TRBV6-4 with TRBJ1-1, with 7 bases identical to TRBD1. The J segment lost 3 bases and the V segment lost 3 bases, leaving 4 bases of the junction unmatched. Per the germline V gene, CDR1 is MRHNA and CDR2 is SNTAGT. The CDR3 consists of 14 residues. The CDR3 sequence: CASSEETGHTEAFF. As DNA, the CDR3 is TGTGCCAGCAGTGAAGAGACAGGGCACACTGAAGCTTTCTTT.

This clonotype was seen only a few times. The DNA of the CDR3 is TGCGCCAGCAGCTTCGGGGCCGGGGGCAATGGCTACACCTTC. As protein: CASSFGAGGNGYTF. V gene TRBV5-1 combines with J gene TRBJ1-2, with D possibly TRBD1 on 6 matching bases. With 2 bases removed from V and 6 bases from J, the gap between germline ends came to 14 bases. Germline loops: CDR1 SGHRS, CDR2 YFSETQ. The CDR3 spans 14 residues.

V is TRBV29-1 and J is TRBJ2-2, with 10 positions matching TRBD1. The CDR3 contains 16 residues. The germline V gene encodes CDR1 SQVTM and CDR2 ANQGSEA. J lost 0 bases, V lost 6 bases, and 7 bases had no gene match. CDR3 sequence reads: CSVGGDRGPNTGELFF. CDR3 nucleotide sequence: TGCAGCGTCGGAGGAGACAGGGGGCCGAACACCGGGGAGCTGTTTTTT.